This T cell receptor (beta chain) was documented in a study of blood T cells in healthy people across ages. Study-wide points: Age showed a roughly linear inverse relationship with TCR beta diversity per million T cells.

Germline V gene sequence: CDR1 SGHKS, CDR2 YYEKEE (reference sequence). The V and J ends lost 0 bases and 10 bases, in that order; junction bases with no gene match: 5. CDR3 length equals 13 residues. There are a few counts of this clonotype. Its specificity is unknown. There were healthy Caucasian individuals from Russia, aged about 6 to 100, serving as donors. No fewer than 6 million PBMCs went into each sample. Then a second PCR, running about 7 to 11 cycles, was carried out with a sample-barcoded 5' primer and a J-beta primer mix. TCRdb recomputed calls from the 5' RACE reads with MiXCR, one row per CDR3 protein. The sample includes some 1.8 million distinct CDR3 sequences, around 42% of them seen just once.

Material: blood. The chain couples TRBV5-5 to TRBJ1-2; 8 nucleotides line up with TRBD1. This sequence originates from a human donor in good health. Written as DNA, the CDR3 is TGTGCCAGCAGCTTGGTGGGACAGGCTTTCTACACCTTC. Its translation is CASSLVGQAFYTF.